The sequence of this T cell receptor (beta chain) was determined in a study of shared clonotypes between healthy human individuals. On the study more broadly: The donors, a couple of women and three men, were aged 18 to 49.

Tens of thousands of T cell genomes, or around 300 ng DNA, went into unsorted PBMC replicate PCRs. In the original analysis: Without quality scores, immunoSEQ junctional reads could not be filtered like full-length reads. Some clones are missing from TCRdb's copy, which holds only in-frame ones; the method was immunoSEQ multiplex PCR. Clone size and V and J calls were adopted from that table, with D and trimming inferred from the DNA. This sample yields some 480,000 clones, of which 79% are seen a single time; roughly 12% belongs to the top ten. Genomic DNA for unsorted samples was obtained from 80 million to 100 million PBMCs. CDR3 length: 15 residues. The V gene's germline CDR1 is MGHRA and CDR2 YSYEKL. About this clone itself: Being one base from a much bigger clone, this may be a read error. The sample carries other DNA sequences with the same CDR3.

The receptor comes from a woman aged 40 to 50 in good health. Some clones in this sample may be carry-over from other donors' samples. Material: PBMCs. The chain recombines TRBV4-1 with TRBJ2-2, with 10 nucleotides matching TRBD2. CDR3 nucleotides: TGTGCCAGCAGCCAAGAAGCTAGCGGGAGCGGGGAGCTGTTTTTT. Translated: CASSQEASGSGELFF.